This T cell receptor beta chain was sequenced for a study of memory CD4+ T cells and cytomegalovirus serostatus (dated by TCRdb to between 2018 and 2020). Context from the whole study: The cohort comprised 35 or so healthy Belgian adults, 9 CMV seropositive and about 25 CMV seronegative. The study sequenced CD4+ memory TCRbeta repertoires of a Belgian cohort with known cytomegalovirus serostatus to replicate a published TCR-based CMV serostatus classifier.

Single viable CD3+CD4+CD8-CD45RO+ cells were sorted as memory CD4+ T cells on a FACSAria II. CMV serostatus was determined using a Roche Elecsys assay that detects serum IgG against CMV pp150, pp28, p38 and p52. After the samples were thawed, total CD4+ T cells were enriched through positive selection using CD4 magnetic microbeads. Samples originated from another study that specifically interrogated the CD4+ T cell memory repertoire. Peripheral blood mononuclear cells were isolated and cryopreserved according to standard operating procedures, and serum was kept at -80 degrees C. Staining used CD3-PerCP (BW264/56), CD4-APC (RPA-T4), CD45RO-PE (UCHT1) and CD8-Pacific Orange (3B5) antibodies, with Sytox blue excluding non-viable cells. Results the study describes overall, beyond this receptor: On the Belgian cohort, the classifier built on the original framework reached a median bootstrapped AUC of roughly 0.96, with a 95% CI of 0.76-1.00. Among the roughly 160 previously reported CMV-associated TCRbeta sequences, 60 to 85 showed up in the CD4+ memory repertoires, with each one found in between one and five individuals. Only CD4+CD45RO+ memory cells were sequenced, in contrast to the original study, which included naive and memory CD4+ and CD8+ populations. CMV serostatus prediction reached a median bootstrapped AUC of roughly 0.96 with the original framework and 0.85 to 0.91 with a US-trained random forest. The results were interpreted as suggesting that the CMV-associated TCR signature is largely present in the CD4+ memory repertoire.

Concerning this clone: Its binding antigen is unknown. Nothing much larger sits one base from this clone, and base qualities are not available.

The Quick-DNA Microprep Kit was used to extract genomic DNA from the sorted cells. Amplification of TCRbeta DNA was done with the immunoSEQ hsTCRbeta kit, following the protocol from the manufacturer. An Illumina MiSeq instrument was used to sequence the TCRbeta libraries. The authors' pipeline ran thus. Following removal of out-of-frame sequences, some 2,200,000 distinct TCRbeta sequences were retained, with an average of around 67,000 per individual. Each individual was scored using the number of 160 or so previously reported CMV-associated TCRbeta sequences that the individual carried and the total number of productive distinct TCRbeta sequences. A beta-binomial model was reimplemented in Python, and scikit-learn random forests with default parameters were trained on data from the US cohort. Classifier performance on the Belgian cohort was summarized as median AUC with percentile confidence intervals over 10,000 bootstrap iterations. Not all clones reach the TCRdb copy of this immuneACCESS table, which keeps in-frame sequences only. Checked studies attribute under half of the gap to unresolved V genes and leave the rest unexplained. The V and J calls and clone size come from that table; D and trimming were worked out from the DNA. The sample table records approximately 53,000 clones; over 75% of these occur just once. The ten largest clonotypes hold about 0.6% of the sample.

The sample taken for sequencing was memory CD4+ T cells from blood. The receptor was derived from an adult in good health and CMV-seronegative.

The DNA sequence is TGTGCCAGCAGTGAACCCCCGTCAGCCGGGTCCGGTGAGCAGTTCTTC. It codes for CASSEPPSAGSGEQFF. Recombination joined TRBV25-1 with TRBJ2-1; too little of a D gene remains to name it. The germline V gene encodes CDR1 MGHDK and CDR2 SYGVNS. The CDR3 sequence holds 16 residues, the cysteine and phenylalanine included. Just CDR3 DNA is preserved here, 48 bases in frame from base 1. A distance of 20 bases separates the germline ends of V and J, which lose 2 bases and 9 bases respectively.